These 27 T cell receptor beta chains share one sample of origin, sequenced in a study of T cell repertoires in cytomegalovirus infection. Their cognate antigens are unknown. TCRdb reprocessed the reads with MiXCR, giving one entry per CDR3 protein. Seen here are around 750,000 distinct CDR3 sequences, around a third observed once, and the top ten hold around 12%. The specimen comprised cultured CD8+ T cells from PBMCs, sampled from culture after CMV antigen stimulation. The receptor set was obtained from a human donor in good health (CMV status not recorded). Some clones in this sample may be carry-over from other donors' samples.

The rearrangement uses TRBV6-1 and TRBJ2-7, with 8 bases aligning to TRBD2. Germline lookup yields CDR1 MNHNS and CDR2 SASEGT. The CDR3 consists of 17 residues. V dropped 3 bases and J dropped 4; count of bases not matched to a gene: 14. The CDR3 spells CASSEIPVGGGVYEQYF. The CDR3 region has the DNA TGTGCCAGCAGTGAGATACCGGTCGGGGGGGGAGTGTACGAGCAGTACTTC.

Remarks on this clonotype: The junction and the germline gene differ at one end; a read error may be behind it. The chain carries TRBV12-3 or TRBV12-4 and TRBJ1-1; no reliable D call. The CDR3 has 15 residues. CDR3: CVSTPTVGMNTEAFF. Here the CDR3 DNA reads TGTGTCAGCACTCCAACGGTCGGAATGAACACTGAAGCTTTCTTT.

The table lists this clonotype with a few counts. The chain is built from TRBV6-8 and TRBJ1-4, with TRBD1 as a possible D gene (5 bases). V was shortened by 0 bases and J by 8 bases, with 13 bases between the two germline ends. Germline CDR1 and CDR2: MNHGY and SAAAGT. This CDR3 has 15 residues. This CDR3 is CASSYSFGAGEKLFF. The CDR3 nucleotides read TGTGCCAGCAGTTACTCGTTTGGGGCGGGAGAAAAACTGTTTTTT.

About this clonotype itself: A clone one base away is much larger, so this may be a read error. This chain connects TRBV7-6 to TRBJ2-3, with a tentative D call TRBD2 (6 bases). CDR1 SGHVS and CDR2 FNYEAQ come from the germline V gene. This CDR3 has 18 residues. The CDR3 protein is CVSRSGPFAGPGADTQYF. The CDR3, as DNA: TGTGTCAGCAGAAGCGGGCCTTTTGCGGGGCCCGGCGCAGATACGCAGTATTTT.

This clonotype came up a few times. This chain connects TRBV12-3 or TRBV12-4 to TRBJ2-7; D uncertain. V dropped 3 bases and J dropped 6 bases, with 12 bases sitting between them. This CDR3 comprises 13 residues. CDR3 region: CASSLGWGTEQYV. CDR3 nucleotides: TGTGCCAGCAGTTTGGGGTGGGGAACCGAGCAGTACGTC.

This clonotype was seen more than once but under ten times. This CDR3 is CASSIRAGTGDGEQFF. The CDR3 region has the DNA TGTGCCAGTAGTATAAGGGCGGGCACGGGTGATGGTGAGCAGTTCTTC. This chain links TRBV19 with TRBJ2-1; D is possibly TRBD2 (5 bases). CDR1 and CDR2 (germline): LNHDA, SQIVND (reference sequence). Between the trimmed V and J ends, which lost 2 bases and 9 bases, there was a span of 20 bases. The CDR3 has 16 amino acids.

The chain carries TRBV11-1 and TRBJ2-2; D is unresolved. V lost 2 bases to trimming and J lost 2 bases, with 15 bases between them. Germline-derived CDR1 and CDR2 are SGHAT and FQDESV (reference sequence). This CDR3 has 17 residues. The CDR3 reads CASSLNWWQSNTGELFF. In DNA, the CDR3 is TGTGCCAGCAGCTTAAACTGGTGGCAGTCTAACACCGGGGAGCTGTTTTTT.

About this clonotype itself: In this CDR3 the conserved last residue, phenylalanine or tryptophan, is missing, so a read error is likely. CDR3 residues: CASSLRPGGPGQFL. The DNA for the CDR3 is TGTGCCAGCAGTCTCCGCCCAGGGGGCCCCGGGCAGTTCCTC. The genes are TRBV27 and TRBJ2-1, with 8 nucleotides matching TRBD1. Germline V CDR1 and CDR2: MNHEY, SMNVEV (reference sequence). This CDR3 is built from 14 residues. J was trimmed by 12 bases and V by 5 bases; bases with no gene match: 12.

J is TRBJ2-7 and V is TRBV12-3 or TRBV12-4; 10 bases fit TRBD1. The V gene end was trimmed by 5 bases and the J gene end by 6 bases; junction bases not matched to a gene: 7. The CDR3 runs to 14 residues. The CDR3 region is CASSPFGTGVEQYV. CDR3 nucleotide sequence: TGTGCCAGCAGTCCTTTCGGGACAGGGGTCGAGCAGTACGTC.

The chain recombines TRBV18 with TRBJ1-1; D call uncertain. Trimming removed 4 bases at V and 4 bases at J, with 7 bases between. Germline V CDR1 and CDR2: KGHSH, LQKENI. The CDR3 loop spans 12 amino acids. Written as DNA, the CDR3 is TGTGCCAGCTCACACGCAGTCACTGAAGCTTTCTTT. It translates to CASSHAVTEAFF.

Ten or more counts support this clonotype. This chain connects TRBV7-2 to TRBJ2-2; D gene unclear. V was cut by 1 base and J by 1 base, with 7 bases left in between. CDR1 SGHTA and CDR2 FQGNSA come from the germline V gene. The CDR3 runs to 15 residues. CDR3 protein: CASSLVSWNTGELFF. CDR3 DNA sequence: TGTGCCAGCAGCTTAGTTTCATGGAACACCGGGGAGCTGTTTTTT.

The sample holds one count of this clonotype. The chain carries TRBV28 and TRBJ2-3; D gene uncertain. Germline-derived CDR1 and CDR2 are MDHEN and SYDVKM. This CDR3 is 15 amino acids long. V was trimmed by 0 bases and J by 0 bases, leaving 7 bases between them. The CDR3 sequence: CASSLWADSTDTQYF. The CDR3 nucleotides are TGTGCCAGCAGTTTATGGGCGGATAGCACAGATACGCAGTATTTT.

V gene TRBV6-1 combines with J gene TRBJ2-3, with TRBD2 identical over 8 bases. The CDR3 consists of 15 residues. Trimming cost V 2 bases and J 1 base; bases outside gene matches: 2. CDR1 is MNHNS and CDR2 is SASEGT in the germline V gene. The chain's CDR3 is CASSELRGGTDTQYF. CDR3 coding DNA: TGTGCCAGCAGTGAATTGCGGGGGGGCACAGATACGCAGTATTTT.

This rearrangement joins TRBV7-9 to TRBJ2-1; D unresolved. V gave up 4 bases and J gave up 5 bases, with 15 bases separating them. Looked up from germline, CDR1 is SEHNR and CDR2 is FQNEAQ (reference sequence). The CDR3 extends over 15 amino acids. This CDR3 reads CASSSGDTENNEQFF. CDR3 sequence (DNA): TGTGCCAGCAGCTCGGGCGACACGGAGAACAATGAGCAGTTCTTC.

The chain couples TRBV5-8 to TRBJ2-2; tentative D call: TRBD1 (5 bases). V gave up 4 bases and J gave up 6 bases, with 22 bases separating them. Germline loops: CDR1 SGHTS, CDR2 YDEGEE. This CDR3 spans 17 amino acids. The CDR3 DNA is TGTGCCAGCAGCCACCGGCCTCCCAATGGGGCCGCCGGGGAGCTGTTTTTT. Protein sequence: CASSHRPPNGAAGELFF.

This chain connects TRBV27 to TRBJ2-1; 9 nucleotides match TRBD1. The CDR3 runs 14 residues. The junction had 3 bases not matched to a gene; V was cut back by 5 bases and J by 4 bases. The germline gives CDR1 MNHEY, CDR2 SMNVEV (reference sequence). The CDR3 DNA sequence: TGTGCCAGCAGTATAGACAGGGGGTACAATGAGCAGTTCTTC. The encoded protein is CASSIDRGYNEQFF.

The rearrangement links TRBV7-4 to TRBJ2-6; 8 bases are a match to TRBD1. CDR1 is SGHVT and CDR2 is SQSDAQ in the germline V gene. The CDR3 has 16 residues. Trimming took 10 bases from V and 2 from J; bases not matched to a gene: 10. The CDR3: CANSPPGGAGANVLTF. CDR3 nucleotide sequence: TGTGCCAACAGTCCCCCAGGGGGCGCTGGGGCCAACGTCCTGACTTTC. The full variable domain, rest sourced from reference TRBV7-4 and TRBJ2-6, is GAGVSQSPRYKVAKRGRDVALRCDSISGHVTLYWYRQTLGQGSEVLTYSQSDAQRDKSGRPSGRFSAERPERSVSTLKIQRTEQGDSAVYLCANSPPGGAGANVLTFGAGSRLTVL.

The chain combines TRBV5-6 with TRBJ2-1; the match to TRBD1 covers 7 bases. V trimming: 8 bases; J trimming: 0 bases; junction bases outside the gene matches: 8. There are 15 residues in the CDR3. CDR1 and CDR2 from the germline V gene are SGHDT and YYEEEE. The CDR3 DNA follows: TGTGCCAGTTTCAACAGGGGATTCTCCTACAATGAGCAGTTCTTC. Its translation is CASFNRGFSYNEQFF.

This rearrangement joins TRBV20-1 to TRBJ2-7; 11 bases map to TRBD1. V shed 4 bases, J shed 2 bases, and the junction held 7 bases outside the gene matches. The length of the CDR3 is 15 residues. Germline values: CDR1 DFQATT, CDR2 SNEGSKA (reference sequence). The CDR3, as DNA: TGCAGTGCTACTCTGGACAGGGGGCCCGCCTACGAGCAGTACGTC. Translation gives CSATLDRGPAYEQYV.

V and J are TRBV4-1 and TRBJ2-1, with D maybe TRBD1 (5 bases). Germline CDR1 and CDR2: MGHRA and YSYEKL. The CDR3 is 15 residues long. Trimming shortened V by 4 bases and J by 2 bases, and 12 bases separated the two germline ends. CDR3: CASSRGQGTYNEQFF. As DNA, the CDR3 is TGCGCCAGCAGCCGGGGCCAGGGCACCTACAATGAGCAGTTCTTC.

This clonotype has just a few counts. CDR3 coding DNA: TGTGCCAGCAGTTTGTCGCTCGGGGGGGTGAACATTCAGTACTTC. This encodes CASSLSLGGVNIQYF. The chain uses TRBV28 and TRBJ2-4; TRBD2 aligns across 8 bases. The germline V gene has CDR1 MDHEN and CDR2 SYDVKM. The CDR3 spans 15 residues. V gave up 3 bases and J gave up 7 bases; unmatched junction bases: 8.

The chain is built from TRBV6-2 or TRBV6-3 and TRBJ1-5; D gene uncertain. V was shortened by 2 bases and J by 7 bases, with 12 bases between the two germline ends. The CDR3 extends over 14 amino acids. CDR1 is MNHEY and CDR2 is SVGEGT in the germline V gene. The CDR3 loop is CASSYIGVRQPQHF. The CDR3 nucleotides are TGTGCCAGCAGTTACATCGGGGTACGACAGCCCCAGCATTTT.

This clonotype was counted between two and nine times. The chain links TRBV27 to TRBJ2-5, with D perhaps matching TRBD1 (5 bases). This CDR3 contains 18 residues. Germline loops: CDR1 MNHEY, CDR2 SMNVEV (reference sequence). Trimming took 2 bases from V and 2 from J, leaving 21 bases between them. The DNA for the CDR3 is TGTGCCAGCAGTTTAAAAACAGGCCCGCGGACGGTGCAAGAGACCCAGTACTTC. Amino acids: CASSLKTGPRTVQETQYF.

This chain links TRBV6-5 with TRBJ2-1; the match to TRBD2 covers 12 bases. The junction had 4 bases not matched to a gene; V was cut back by 4 bases and J by 6 bases. Germline V gene data show CDR1 as MNHEY and CDR2 as SVGAGI. The CDR3 is 15 residues long. The CDR3: CASSSTSGGLNEQFF. CDR3 coding DNA: TGTGCCAGCAGTTCGACTAGCGGGGGTCTCAATGAGCAGTTCTTC.

This clonotype was recorded at least ten times. V and J are TRBV7-2 and TRBJ1-1; D gene ambiguous. Germline CDR1 SGHTA, CDR2 FQGNSA. V lost 11 bases to trimming and J lost 0 bases, with 10 bases between them. The CDR3 sequence is 12 residues long. The CDR3 coding sequence is TGTGCCCAAGGTACCATGAACACTGAAGCTTTCTTT. This sequence encodes CAQGTMNTEAFF.

This clonotype was recorded a few times. The CDR3 sequence is CASSEYGEHNYGYTF. In nucleotides, the CDR3 is TGCGCCAGCAGTGAATACGGAGAACATAACTATGGCTACACCTTC. The chain employs TRBV10-2 and TRBJ1-2; the D is unclear. The CDR3 spans 15 residues. CDR1 is WSHSY and CDR2 is SAAADI in the germline V gene. The V end lost 3 bases, the J end lost 1 base, and 12 bases lay between the germline ends.

This chain connects TRBV2 to TRBJ2-6, with no clear D. CDR3 length: 14 residues. Per germline, CDR1 SNHLY and CDR2 FYNNEI. V was clipped by 4 bases and J by 0 bases, with 4 bases between them. The CDR3 is CASSGYSGANVLTF. CDR3 DNA: TGTGCCAGCAGTGGCTACTCTGGGGCCAACGTCCTGACTTTC.